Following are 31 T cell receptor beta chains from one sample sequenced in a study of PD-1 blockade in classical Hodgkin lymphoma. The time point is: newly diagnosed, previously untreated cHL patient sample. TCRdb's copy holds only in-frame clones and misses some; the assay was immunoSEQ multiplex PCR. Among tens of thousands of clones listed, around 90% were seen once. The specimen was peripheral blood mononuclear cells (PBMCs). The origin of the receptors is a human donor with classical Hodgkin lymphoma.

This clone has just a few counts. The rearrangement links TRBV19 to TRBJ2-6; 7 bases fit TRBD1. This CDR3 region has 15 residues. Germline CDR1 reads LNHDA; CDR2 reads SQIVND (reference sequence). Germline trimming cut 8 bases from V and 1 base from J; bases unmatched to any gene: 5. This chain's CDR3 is CASDRDGSGANVLTF. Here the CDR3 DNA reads TGTGCCAGTGACAGGGACGGTTCTGGGGCCAACGTCCTGACTTTC.

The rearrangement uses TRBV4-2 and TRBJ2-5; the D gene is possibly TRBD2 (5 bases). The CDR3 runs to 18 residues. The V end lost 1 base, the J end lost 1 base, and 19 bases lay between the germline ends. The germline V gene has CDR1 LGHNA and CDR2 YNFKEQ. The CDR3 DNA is TGTGCCAGCAGCCAAGTAAGGAGGACGAACAGCGGCCAAGAGACCCAGTACTTC. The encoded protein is CASSQVRRTNSGQETQYF.

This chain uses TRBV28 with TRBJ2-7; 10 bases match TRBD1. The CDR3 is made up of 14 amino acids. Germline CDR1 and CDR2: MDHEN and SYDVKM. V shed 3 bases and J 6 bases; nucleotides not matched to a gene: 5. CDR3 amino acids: CASSFWGTGAEQYF. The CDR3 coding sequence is TGTGCCAGCAGTTTTTGGGGGACAGGGGCCGAGCAGTACTTC. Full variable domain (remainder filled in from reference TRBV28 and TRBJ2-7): DVKVTQSSRYLVKRTGEKVFLECVQDMDHENMFWYRQDPGLGLRLIYFSYDVKMKEKGDIPEGYSVSREKKERFSLILESASTNQTSMYLCASSFWGTGAEQYFGPGTRLTVT.

CDR3 nucleotide sequence: TGTGCCACCAGCAGAGTTGTTCGGGCAGCAGCAACTAATGAAAAACTGTTTTTT. As protein: CATSRVVRAAATNEKLFF. The V and J genes are TRBV15 and TRBJ1-4; no firm D call. The CDR3 length is 18 residues. V gave up 1 base and J gave up 0 bases, with 15 bases separating them. Per the germline V gene, CDR1 is LNHNV and CDR2 is YYDKDF (reference sequence). The full variable domain, with the rest looked up from reference TRBV15 and TRBJ1-4, is DAMVIQNPRYQVTQFGKPVTLSCSQTLNHNVMYWYQQKSSQAPKLLFHYYDKDFNNEADTPDNFQSRRPNTSFCFLDIRSPGLGDTAMYLCATSRVVRAAATNEKLFFGSGTQLSVL.

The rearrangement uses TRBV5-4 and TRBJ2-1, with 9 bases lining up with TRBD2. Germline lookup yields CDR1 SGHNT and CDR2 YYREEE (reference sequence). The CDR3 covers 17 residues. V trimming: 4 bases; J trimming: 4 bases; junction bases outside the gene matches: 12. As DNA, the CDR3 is TGTGCCAGCAGCCCAGGACTAGCGCGGACGAGATACAATGAGCAGTTCTTC. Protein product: CASSPGLARTRYNEQFF.

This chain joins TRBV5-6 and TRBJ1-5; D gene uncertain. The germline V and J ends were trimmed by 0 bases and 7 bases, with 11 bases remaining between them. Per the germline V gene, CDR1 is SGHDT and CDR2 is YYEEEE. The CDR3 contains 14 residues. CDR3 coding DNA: TGTGCCAGCAGCTTGGGAGGTTCGGGGCAGCCCCAGCATTTT. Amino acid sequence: CASSLGGSGQPQHF.

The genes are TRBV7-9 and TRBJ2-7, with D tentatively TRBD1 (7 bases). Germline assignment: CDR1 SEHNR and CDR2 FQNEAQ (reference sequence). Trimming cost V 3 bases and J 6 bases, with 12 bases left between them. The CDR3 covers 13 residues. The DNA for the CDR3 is TGTGCCAGCAGCTTCCAGGGGGGCTTCGAGCAGTACTTC. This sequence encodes CASSFQGGFEQYF.

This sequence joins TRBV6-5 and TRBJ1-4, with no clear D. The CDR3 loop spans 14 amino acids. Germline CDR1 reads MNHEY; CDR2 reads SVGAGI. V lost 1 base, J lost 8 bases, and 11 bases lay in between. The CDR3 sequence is CASSYLTRGEKLFF. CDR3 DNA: TGTGCCAGCAGTTACTTGACGAGAGGGGAAAAACTGTTTTTT.

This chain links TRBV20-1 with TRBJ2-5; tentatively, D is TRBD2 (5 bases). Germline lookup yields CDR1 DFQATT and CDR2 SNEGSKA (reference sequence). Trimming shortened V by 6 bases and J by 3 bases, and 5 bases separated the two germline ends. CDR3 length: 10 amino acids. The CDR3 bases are TGCAGTGCGCGGGAAGAGACCCAGTACTTC. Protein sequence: CSAREETQYF.

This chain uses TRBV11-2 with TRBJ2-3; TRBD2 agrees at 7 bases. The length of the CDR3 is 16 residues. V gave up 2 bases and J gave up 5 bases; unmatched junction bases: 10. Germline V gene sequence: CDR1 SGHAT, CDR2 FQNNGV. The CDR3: CASSLSLAGEGDTQYF. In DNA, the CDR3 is TGTGCCAGCAGCTTAAGCCTTGCGGGAGAAGGAGATACGCAGTATTTT.

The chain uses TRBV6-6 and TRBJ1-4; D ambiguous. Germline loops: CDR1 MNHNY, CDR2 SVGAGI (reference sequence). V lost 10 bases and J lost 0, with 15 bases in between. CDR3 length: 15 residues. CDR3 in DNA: TGTGCCACTCGGGGTTCCCTTGCAACTAATGAAAAACTGTTTTTT. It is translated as CATRGSLATNEKLFF.

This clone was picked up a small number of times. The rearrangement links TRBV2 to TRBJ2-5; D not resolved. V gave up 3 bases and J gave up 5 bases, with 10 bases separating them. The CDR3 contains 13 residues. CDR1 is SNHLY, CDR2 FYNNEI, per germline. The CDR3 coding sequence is TGTGCCAGCAGTGACGGAGACGGGGAGACCCAGTACTTC. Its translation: CASSDGDGETQYF.

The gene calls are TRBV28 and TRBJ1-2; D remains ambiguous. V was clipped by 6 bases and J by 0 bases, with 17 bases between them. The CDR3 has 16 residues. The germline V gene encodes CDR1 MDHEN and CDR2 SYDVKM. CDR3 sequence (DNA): TGTGCCAGCAGGTCGTATAAGGGAAAATCTAACTATGGCTACACCTTC. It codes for CASRSYKGKSNYGYTF.

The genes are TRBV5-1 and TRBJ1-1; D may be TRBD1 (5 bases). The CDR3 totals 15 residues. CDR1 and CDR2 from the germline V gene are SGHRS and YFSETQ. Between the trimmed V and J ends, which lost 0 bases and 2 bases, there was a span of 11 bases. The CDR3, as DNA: TGCGCCAGCAGCTTGGGCTCGGGGGGAAACACTGAAGCTTTCTTT. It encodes CASSLGSGGNTEAFF.

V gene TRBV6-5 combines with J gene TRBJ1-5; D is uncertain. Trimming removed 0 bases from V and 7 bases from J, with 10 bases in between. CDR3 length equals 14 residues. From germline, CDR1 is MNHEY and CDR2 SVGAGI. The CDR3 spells CASSYSGDRQPQHF. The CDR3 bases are TGTGCCAGCAGTTACTCGGGAGACCGGCAGCCCCAGCATTTT.

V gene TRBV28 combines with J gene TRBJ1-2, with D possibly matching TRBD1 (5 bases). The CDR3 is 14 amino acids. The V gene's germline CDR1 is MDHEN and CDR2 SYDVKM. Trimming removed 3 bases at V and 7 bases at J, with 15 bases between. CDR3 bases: TGTGCCAGCAGTTTTTCGGGGGAGGGGTTTGGCTACACCTTC. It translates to CASSFSGEGFGYTF.

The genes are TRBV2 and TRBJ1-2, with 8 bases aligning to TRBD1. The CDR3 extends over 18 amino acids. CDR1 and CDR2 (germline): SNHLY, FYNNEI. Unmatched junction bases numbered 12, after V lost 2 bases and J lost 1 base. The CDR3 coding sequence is TGTGCCAGCAGTGAACCCGTGGGACAGGCCCATCTTAACTATGGCTACACCTTC. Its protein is CASSEPVGQAHLNYGYTF.

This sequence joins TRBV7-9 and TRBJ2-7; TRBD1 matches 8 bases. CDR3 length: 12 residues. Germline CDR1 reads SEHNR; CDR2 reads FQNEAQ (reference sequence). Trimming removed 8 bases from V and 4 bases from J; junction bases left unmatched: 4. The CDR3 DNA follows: TGTGCCAGCCAGGGGGCTAGTTACGAGCAGTACGTC. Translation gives CASQGASYEQYV.

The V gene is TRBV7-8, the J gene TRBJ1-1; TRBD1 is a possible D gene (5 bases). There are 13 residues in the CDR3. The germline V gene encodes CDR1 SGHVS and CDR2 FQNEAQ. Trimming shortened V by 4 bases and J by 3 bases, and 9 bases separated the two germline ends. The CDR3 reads CASSSQGDTEAFF. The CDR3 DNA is TGTGCCAGCAGCTCTCAGGGTGACACTGAAGCTTTCTTT.

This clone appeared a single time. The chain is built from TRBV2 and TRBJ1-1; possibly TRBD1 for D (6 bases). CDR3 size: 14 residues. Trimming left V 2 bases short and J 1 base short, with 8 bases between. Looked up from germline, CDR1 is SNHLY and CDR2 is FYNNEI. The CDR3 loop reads CASSEQGPNTEAFF. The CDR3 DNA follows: TGTGCCAGCAGTGAACAGGGGCCGAACACTGAAGCTTTCTTT.

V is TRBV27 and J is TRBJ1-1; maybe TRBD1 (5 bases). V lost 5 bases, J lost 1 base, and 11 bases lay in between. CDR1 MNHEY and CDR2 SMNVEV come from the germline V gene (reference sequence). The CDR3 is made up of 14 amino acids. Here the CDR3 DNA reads TGTGCCAGCAGTCCCTTGGGGGAGAACACTGAAGCTTTCTTT. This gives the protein CASSPLGENTEAFF.

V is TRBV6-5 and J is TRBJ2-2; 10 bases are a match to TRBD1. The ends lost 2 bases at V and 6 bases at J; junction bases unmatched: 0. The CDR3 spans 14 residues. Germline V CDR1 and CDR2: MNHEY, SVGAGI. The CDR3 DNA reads TGTGCCAGCAGTTACGACAGGGGGCCCGGGGAGCTGTTTTTT. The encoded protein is CASSYDRGPGELFF.

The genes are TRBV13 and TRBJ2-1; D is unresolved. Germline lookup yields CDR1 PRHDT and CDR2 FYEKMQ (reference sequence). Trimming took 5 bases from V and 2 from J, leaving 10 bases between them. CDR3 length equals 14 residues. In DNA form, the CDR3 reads TGTGCCAGCAGCCACCGACGGACCTACAATGAGCAGTTCTTC. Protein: CASSHRRTYNEQFF.

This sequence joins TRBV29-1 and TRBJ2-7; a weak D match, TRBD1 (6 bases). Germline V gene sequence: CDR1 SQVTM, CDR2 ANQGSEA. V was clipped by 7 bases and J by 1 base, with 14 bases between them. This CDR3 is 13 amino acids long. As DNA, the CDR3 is TGCAGCGGACTGACAGGAAATTCCTACGAGCAGTACTTC. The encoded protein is CSGLTGNSYEQYF.

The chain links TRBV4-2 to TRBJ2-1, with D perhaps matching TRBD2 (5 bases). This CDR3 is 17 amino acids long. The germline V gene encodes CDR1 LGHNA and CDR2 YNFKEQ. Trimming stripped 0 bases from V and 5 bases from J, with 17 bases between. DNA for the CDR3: TGTGCCAGCAGCCAAGAGTGGGAGACGGTGGGAAACAATGAGCAGTTCTTC. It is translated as CASSQEWETVGNNEQFF.

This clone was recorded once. CDR3 sequence reads: CASSRLTSGRRETQYF. The CDR3 DNA reads TGTGCCAGCAGTCGCCTGACTAGCGGAAGACGGGAGACCCAGTACTTC. The chain combines TRBV27 with TRBJ2-5; TRBD2 agrees at 9 bases. With 5 bases clipped from V and 5 bases from J, the junction kept 12 bases outside the gene matches. Germline CDR1 and CDR2: MNHEY and SMNVEV (reference sequence). The CDR3 loop spans 16 amino acids.

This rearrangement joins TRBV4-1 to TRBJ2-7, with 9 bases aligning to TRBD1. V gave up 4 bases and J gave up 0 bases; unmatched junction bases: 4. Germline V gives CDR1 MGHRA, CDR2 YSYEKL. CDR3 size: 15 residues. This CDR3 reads CASSPTGGSSYEQYF. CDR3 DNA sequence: TGCGCCAGCAGCCCGACAGGGGGTTCCTCCTACGAGCAGTACTTC.

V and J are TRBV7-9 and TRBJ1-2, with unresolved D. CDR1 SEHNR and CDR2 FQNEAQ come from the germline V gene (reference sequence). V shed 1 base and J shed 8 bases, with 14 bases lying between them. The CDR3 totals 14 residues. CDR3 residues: CASSLEGPGGGYTF. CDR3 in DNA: TGTGCCAGCAGCTTAGAAGGGCCGGGAGGAGGCTACACCTTC. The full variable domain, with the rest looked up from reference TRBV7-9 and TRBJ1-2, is DTGVSQNPRHKITKRGQNVTFRCDPISEHNRLYWYRQTLGQGPEFLTYFQNEAQLEKSRLLSDRFSAERPKGSFSTLEIQRTEQGDSAMYLCASSLEGPGGGYTFGSGTRLTVV.

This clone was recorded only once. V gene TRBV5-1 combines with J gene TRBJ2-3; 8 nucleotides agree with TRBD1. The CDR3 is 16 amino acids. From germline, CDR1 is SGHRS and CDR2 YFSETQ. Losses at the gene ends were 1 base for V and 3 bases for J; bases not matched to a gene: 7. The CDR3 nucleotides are TGCGCCAGCAGCTTGATGTCAGGACAGGGAACAGATACGCAGTATTTT. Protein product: CASSLMSGQGTDTQYF.

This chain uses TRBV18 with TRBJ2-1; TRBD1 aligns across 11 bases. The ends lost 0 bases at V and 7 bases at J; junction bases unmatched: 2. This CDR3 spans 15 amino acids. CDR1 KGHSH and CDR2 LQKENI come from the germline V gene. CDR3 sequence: CASSPPGQGANEQFF. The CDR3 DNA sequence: TGTGCCAGCTCACCACCCGGACAGGGGGCAAATGAGCAGTTCTTC.

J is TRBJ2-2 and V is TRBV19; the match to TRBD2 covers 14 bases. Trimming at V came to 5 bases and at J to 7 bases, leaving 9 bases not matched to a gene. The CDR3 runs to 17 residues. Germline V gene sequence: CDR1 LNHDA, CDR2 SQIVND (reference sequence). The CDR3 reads CASSHGLAGGPGGELFF. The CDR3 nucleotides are TGTGCCAGTAGTCACGGACTAGCGGGAGGCCCCGGCGGGGAGCTGTTTTTT.